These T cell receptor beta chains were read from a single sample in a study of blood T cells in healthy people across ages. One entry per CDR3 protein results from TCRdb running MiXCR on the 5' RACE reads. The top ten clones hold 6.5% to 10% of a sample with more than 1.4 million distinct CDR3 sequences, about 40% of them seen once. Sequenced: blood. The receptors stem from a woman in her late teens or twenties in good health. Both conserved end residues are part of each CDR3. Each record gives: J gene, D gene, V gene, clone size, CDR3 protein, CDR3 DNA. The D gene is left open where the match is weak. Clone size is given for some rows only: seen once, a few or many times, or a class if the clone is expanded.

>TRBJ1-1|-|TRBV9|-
CASSGSGVTNTEAFF
TGTGCCAGCAGCGGCTCAGGGGTCACGAACACTGAAGCTTTCTTT
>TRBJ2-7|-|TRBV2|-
CASSDRGATYEQYF
TGTGCCAGCAGTGATAGAGGGGCAACCTACGAGCAGTACTTC
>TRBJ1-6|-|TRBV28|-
CAARGPRDSPLHF
TGTGCCGCGCGGGGGCCTCGGGATTCACCCCTCCACTTT
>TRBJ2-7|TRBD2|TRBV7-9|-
CASSLAGREPRTKSYEQYF
TGTGCCAGCAGCTTAGCGGGGCGGGAGCCCAGAACAAAATCCTACGAGCAGTACTTC
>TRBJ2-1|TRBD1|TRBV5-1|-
CASSLDRGWSSYNEQFF
TGCGCCAGCAGCTTGGACAGGGGATGGAGCTCCTACAATGAGCAGTTCTTC
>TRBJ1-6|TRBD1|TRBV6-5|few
CASTLSGGSNSPLHF
TGTGCCAGTACGTTGTCAGGGGGATCTAATTCACCCCTCCACTTT
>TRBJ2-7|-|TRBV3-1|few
CASSQVLSSEQYF
TGTGCCAGCAGCCAAGTACTTTCGAGCGAGCAGTACTTC
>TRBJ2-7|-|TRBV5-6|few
CASSPDYSYNEQYF
TGTGCCAGCAGCCCCGACTACTCCTACAATGAGCAGTACTTC
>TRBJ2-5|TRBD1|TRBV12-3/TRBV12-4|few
CASSPTRDRSRETQYF
TGTGCCAGCAGCCCGACCCGGGACAGGTCACGAGAGACCCAGTACTTC
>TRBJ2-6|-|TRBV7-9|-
CASSPPLEANVLTF
TGTGCCAGCAGCCCCCCCCTGGAAGCCAACGTCCTGACTTTC
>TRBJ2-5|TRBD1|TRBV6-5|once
CASSTGTGRGETQYF
TGTGCCAGCAGCACCGGGACAGGACGAGGGGAGACCCAGTACTTC
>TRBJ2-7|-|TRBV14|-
CASSQGQLPQSEQYF
TGTGCCAGCAGCCAGGGACAACTCCCGCAAAGCGAGCAGTACTTC
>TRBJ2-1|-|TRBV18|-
CASSLQPKEGASYNEQFF
TGTGCCAGCTCACTACAACCCAAGGAAGGCGCATCCTACAATGAGCAGTTCTTC
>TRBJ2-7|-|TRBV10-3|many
CAISETYEQYF
TGTGCCATCAGTGAGACCTACGAGCAGTACTTC
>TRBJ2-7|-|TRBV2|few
CASSASRASYNEQYF
TGTGCCAGCAGTGCCAGTCGTGCCTCCTACAATGAGCAGTACTTC
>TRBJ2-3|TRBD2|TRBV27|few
CASRGGSTALTDTQYF
TGTGCCAGCAGGGGGGGGTCGACAGCCCTCACAGATACGCAGTATTTT
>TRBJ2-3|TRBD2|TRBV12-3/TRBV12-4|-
CASSKRLAVNTDTQYF
TGTGCCAGCAGCAAAAGACTAGCGGTTAACACAGATACGCAGTATTTT
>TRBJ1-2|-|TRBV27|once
CASCTTGPWAGYTF
TGTGCCAGCTGTACTACAGGGCCCTGGGCCGGCTACACCTTC
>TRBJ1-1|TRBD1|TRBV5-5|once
CASSLPWVEGAFKNTEAFF
TGTGCCAGCAGCTTACCCTGGGTGGAGGGGGCGTTTAAGAACACTGAAGCTTTCTTT
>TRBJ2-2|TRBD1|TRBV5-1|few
CASSGQRQGLITGELFF
TGCGCCAGCTCCGGCCAGAGACAGGGGCTGATCACCGGGGAGCTGTTTTTT
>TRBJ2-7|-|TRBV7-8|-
CASSSFPGRLYEQYF
TGTGCCAGCAGCTCCTTTCCGGGACGGCTCTACGAGCAGTACTTC
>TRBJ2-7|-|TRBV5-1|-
CASMKLEQYF
TGCGCCAGCATGAAGCTCGAGCAGTACTTC